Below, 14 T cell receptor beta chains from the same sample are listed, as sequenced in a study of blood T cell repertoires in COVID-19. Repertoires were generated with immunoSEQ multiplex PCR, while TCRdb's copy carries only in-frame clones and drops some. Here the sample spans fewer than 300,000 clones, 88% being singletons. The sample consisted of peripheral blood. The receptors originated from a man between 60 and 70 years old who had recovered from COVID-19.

The CDR3 loop is CASSEDRTKDEQFF. Here the CDR3 DNA reads TGTGCCAGCAGCGAGGACAGGACTAAGGATGAGCAGTTCTTC. The chain couples TRBV6-4 to TRBJ2-1; a possible D gene is TRBD1 (7 bases). The CDR3 is 14 residues long. V dropped 6 bases and J dropped 8 bases, with 17 bases sitting between them. Per germline, CDR1 MRHNA and CDR2 SNTAGT.

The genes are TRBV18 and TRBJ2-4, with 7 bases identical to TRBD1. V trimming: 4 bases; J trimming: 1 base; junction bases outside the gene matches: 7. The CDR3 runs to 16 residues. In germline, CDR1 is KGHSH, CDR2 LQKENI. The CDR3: CASSRLPGQAKNIQYF. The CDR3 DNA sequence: TGTGCCAGCTCACGTTTACCGGGACAGGCCAAAAACATTCAGTACTTC.

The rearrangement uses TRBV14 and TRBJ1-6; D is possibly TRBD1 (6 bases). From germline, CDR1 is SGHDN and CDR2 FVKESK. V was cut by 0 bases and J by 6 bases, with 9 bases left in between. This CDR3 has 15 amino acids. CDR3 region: CASSQEQGPNSPLHF. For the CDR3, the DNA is TGTGCCAGCAGCCAAGAACAGGGTCCTAATTCACCCCTCCACTTT.

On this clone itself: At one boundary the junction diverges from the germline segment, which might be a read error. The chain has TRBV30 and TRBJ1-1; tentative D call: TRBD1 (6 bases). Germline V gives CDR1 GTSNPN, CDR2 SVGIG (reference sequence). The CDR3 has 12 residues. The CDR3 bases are TGTGCCTGGAGTGTGGGGGATAACAGGGCCTACTTT. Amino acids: CAWSVGDNRAYF.

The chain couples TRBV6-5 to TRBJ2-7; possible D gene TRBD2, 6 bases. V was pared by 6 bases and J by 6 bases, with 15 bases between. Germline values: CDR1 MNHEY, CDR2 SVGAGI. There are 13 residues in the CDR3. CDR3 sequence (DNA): TGTGCCAGCAGGAGGGACTTACCTGGCGAGCAGTACTTC. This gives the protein CASRRDLPGEQYF.

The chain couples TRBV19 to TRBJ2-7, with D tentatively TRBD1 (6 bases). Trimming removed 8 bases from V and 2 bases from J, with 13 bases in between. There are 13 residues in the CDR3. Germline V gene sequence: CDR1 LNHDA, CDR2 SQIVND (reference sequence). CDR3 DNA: TGTGCCAGTCAAAAGCAGGGGACCTACGAGCAGTACTTC. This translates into CASQKQGTYEQYF.

This CDR3 reads CASSSGTSGTNEQFF. In DNA, the CDR3 is TGTGCCAGCAGTTCCGGGACTAGCGGAACCAATGAGCAGTTCTTC. The chain links TRBV2 to TRBJ2-1, with 11 bases fitting TRBD2. The germline CDR1 and CDR2 sequences are SNHLY and FYNNEI. Trimming at V came to 5 bases and at J to 6 bases, leaving 6 bases not matched to a gene. The CDR3 extends over 15 amino acids.

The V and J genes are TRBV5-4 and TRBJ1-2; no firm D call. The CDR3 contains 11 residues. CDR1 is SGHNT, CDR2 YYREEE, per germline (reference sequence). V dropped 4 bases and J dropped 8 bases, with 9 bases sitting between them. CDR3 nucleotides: TGTGCCAGCAGCAACATCTTAGGCTACACCTTC. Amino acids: CASSNILGYTF.

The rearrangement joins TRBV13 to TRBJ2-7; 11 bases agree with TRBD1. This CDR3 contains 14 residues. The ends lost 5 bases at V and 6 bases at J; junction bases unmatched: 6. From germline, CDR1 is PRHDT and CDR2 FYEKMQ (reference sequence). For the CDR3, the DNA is TGTGCCAGCAGCCTCGGACAGGGGGCTGGCGAGCAGTACTTC. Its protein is CASSLGQGAGEQYF.

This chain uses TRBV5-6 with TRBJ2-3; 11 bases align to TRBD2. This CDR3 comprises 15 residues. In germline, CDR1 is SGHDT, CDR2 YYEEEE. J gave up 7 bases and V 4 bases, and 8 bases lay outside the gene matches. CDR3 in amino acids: CASSQTSGGHYTQYF. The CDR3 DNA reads TGTGCCAGCAGCCAAACTAGCGGGGGCCATTATACGCAGTATTTT. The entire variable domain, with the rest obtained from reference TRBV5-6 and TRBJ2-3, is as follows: DAGVTQSPTHLIKTRGQQVTLRCSPKSGHDTVSWYQQALGQGPQFIFQYYEEEERQRGNFPDRFSGHQFPNYSSELNVNALLLGDSALYLCASSQTSGGHYTQYFGPGTRLTVL.

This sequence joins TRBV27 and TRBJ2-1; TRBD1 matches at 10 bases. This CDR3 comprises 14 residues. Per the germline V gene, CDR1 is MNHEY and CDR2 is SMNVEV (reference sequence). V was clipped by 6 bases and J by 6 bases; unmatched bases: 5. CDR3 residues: CASSRDRGINEQFF. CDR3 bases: TGTGCCAGCAGCCGGGACAGGGGAATCAATGAGCAGTTCTTC.

CDR3 residues: CASSLGAGGLNEQFF. In DNA, the CDR3 is TGTGCCAGCAGCTTAGGGGCGGGGGGGCTCAATGAGCAGTTCTTC. The chain carries TRBV13 and TRBJ2-1; 9 bases map to TRBD2. V was clipped by 0 bases and J by 6 bases; unmatched bases: 3. Germline lookup yields CDR1 PRHDT and CDR2 FYEKMQ (reference sequence). This CDR3 region has 15 residues.

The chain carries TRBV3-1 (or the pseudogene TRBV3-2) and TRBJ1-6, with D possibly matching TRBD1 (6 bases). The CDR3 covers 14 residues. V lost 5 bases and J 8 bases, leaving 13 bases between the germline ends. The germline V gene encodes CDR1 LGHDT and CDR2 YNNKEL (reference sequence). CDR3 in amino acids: CASSLVQGDSPLHF. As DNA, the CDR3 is TGTGCCAGCAGCTTAGTACAGGGCGATTCACCCCTCCACTTT.

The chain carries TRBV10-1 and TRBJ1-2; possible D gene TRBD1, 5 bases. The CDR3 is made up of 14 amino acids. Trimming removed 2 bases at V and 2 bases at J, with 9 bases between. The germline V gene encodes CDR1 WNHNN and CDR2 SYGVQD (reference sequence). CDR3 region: CASSEAQGNYGYTF. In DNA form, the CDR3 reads TGCGCCAGCAGTGAGGCTCAGGGAAACTATGGCTACACCTTC.